These T cell receptor beta chains were read from a single sample in a study of control samples from healthy donors and cancer patients. Generated by immunoSEQ multiplex PCR, the TCRdb table keeps only in-frame clones and is missing some. This repertoire shows tens of thousands of clones, 89% found once; its top ten account for 5.5% to 7.5%. The specimen was blood. These receptors came from a man aged 45-65 years in good health. Each CDR3 is given with its conserved first and last residue. D genes are given only for firm matches. Rows give clone size only sometimes, using once, few, many, or a class for an expanded clone.

d_call: .
v_call: TRBV30
clone_size: .
j_call: TRBJ1-5
cdr3_aa: CAWSVGSNQPQHF
cdr3_nt: TGTGCCTGGAGTGTGGGTAGCAATCAGCCCCAGCATTTT

d_call: .
v_call: TRBV10-3
clone_size: .
j_call: TRBJ2-5
cdr3_aa: CAISESQVETQYF
cdr3_nt: TGTGCCATCAGTGAGTCCCAGGTAGAGACCCAGTACTTC

d_call: TRBD1
v_call: TRBV18
clone_size: .
j_call: TRBJ1-1
cdr3_aa: CASSPLMGLSGTGNRRNTEAFF
cdr3_nt: TGTGCCAGCTCACCGCTAATGGGATTGTCCGGGACAGGGAATAGGAGGAATACTGAAGCTTTCTTT

d_call: .
v_call: TRBV11-2
clone_size: .
j_call: TRBJ1-5
cdr3_aa: CASSSQAGSNQPQHF
cdr3_nt: TGTGCCAGCAGCTCCCAGGCAGGAAGCAATCAGCCCCAGCATTTT

d_call: .
v_call: TRBV3-1/TRBV3-2
clone_size: .
j_call: TRBJ1-4
cdr3_aa: CASSPRPSLAEKLFF
cdr3_nt: TGTGCCAGCAGCCCAAGACCTTCCCTGGCGGAAAAACTGTTTTTT

d_call: TRBD1
v_call: TRBV11-3
clone_size: .
j_call: TRBJ2-3
cdr3_aa: CASSSGQGLGTDTQYF
cdr3_nt: TGTGCCAGCAGCTCCGGACAGGGGTTGGGCACAGATACGCAGTATTTT

d_call: .
v_call: TRBV7-6
clone_size: .
j_call: TRBJ2-3
cdr3_aa: CASSLDGVGESPQYF
cdr3_nt: TGTGCCAGCAGCTTAGATGGGGTGGGGGAGTCTCCGCAGTATTTT

d_call: TRBD1
v_call: TRBV19
clone_size: .
j_call: TRBJ2-3
cdr3_aa: CASSITGVSDTQYF
cdr3_nt: TGTGCCAGTAGTATAACAGGGGTGAGCGATACGCAGTATTTT

d_call: .
v_call: TRBV7-2
clone_size: .
j_call: TRBJ1-5
cdr3_aa: CATSDGYQPQHF
cdr3_nt: TGTGCCACTTCGGACGGGTATCAGCCCCAGCATTTT

d_call: TRBD1
v_call: TRBV27
clone_size: .
j_call: TRBJ2-7
cdr3_aa: CASRQIGTDRSYEQYF
cdr3_nt: TGTGCCAGCAGGCAAATAGGGACAGACCGCTCCTACGAGCAGTACTTC

d_call: .
v_call: TRBV9
clone_size: .
j_call: TRBJ2-1
cdr3_aa: CASSVTCEQFF
cdr3_nt: TGTGCCAGCAGCGTAACGTGTGAGCAGTTCTTC

d_call: TRBD1
v_call: TRBV3-1/TRBV3-2
clone_size: .
j_call: TRBJ1-2
cdr3_aa: CASSLRTGAGGYTF
cdr3_nt: TGTGCCAGCAGCCTGAGGACAGGGGCGGGTGGCTACACCTTC

d_call: .
v_call: TRBV27
clone_size: .
j_call: TRBJ1-3
cdr3_aa: CASSLSPGSGNTIYF
cdr3_nt: TGTGCCAGCAGTTTATCTCCAGGCTCTGGAAACACCATATATTTT

d_call: .
v_call: TRBV11-3
clone_size: .
j_call: TRBJ2-3
cdr3_aa: CASSLSDTQYF
cdr3_nt: TGTGCCAGCAGCTTATCCGATACGCAGTATTTT

d_call: .
v_call: TRBV27
clone_size: .
j_call: TRBJ1-1
cdr3_aa: CASRVSSRMNTEAFF
cdr3_nt: TGTGCCAGCAGGGTATCTAGTCGCATGAACACTGAAGCTTTCTTT

d_call: .
v_call: TRBV27
clone_size: few
j_call: TRBJ1-2
cdr3_aa: CASSLISSPEYGYTF
cdr3_nt: TGTGCCAGCAGTCTTATCAGCTCCCCTGAGTATGGCTACACCTTC

d_call: TRBD1
v_call: TRBV12-3/TRBV12-4
clone_size: .
j_call: TRBJ2-7
cdr3_aa: CASSTGTAYEQYF
cdr3_nt: TGTGCCAGCAGTACCGGGACAGCCTACGAGCAGTACTTC

d_call: .
v_call: TRBV5-1
clone_size: .
j_call: TRBJ1-6
cdr3_aa: CASSLGEGLGNSPLHF
cdr3_nt: TGCGCCAGCAGCCTCGGAGAGGGGCTAGGTAATTCACCCCTCCACTTT

d_call: TRBD1
v_call: TRBV9
clone_size: .
j_call: TRBJ1-3
cdr3_aa: CASSVDDRGFNSGNTIYF
cdr3_nt: TGTGCCAGCAGCGTAGATGACAGGGGCTTCAACTCTGGAAACACCATATATTTT

d_call: .
v_call: TRBV7-9
clone_size: .
j_call: TRBJ1-1
cdr3_aa: CASSLEPFPLF
cdr3_nt: TGTGCCAGCAGCTTAGAACCATTCCCGCTCTTT

d_call: .
v_call: TRBV7-2
clone_size: medium-sized
j_call: TRBJ1-5
cdr3_aa: CASAPTGNQPQHF
cdr3_nt: TGTGCCAGCGCGCCTACAGGGAATCAGCCCCAGCATTTT

d_call: TRBD1
v_call: TRBV5-1
clone_size: .
j_call: TRBJ1-1
cdr3_aa: CASSWTGGFTEAFF
cdr3_nt: TGCGCCAGCAGCTGGACAGGGGGCTTCACTGAAGCTTTCTTT

d_call: .
v_call: TRBV28
clone_size: .
j_call: TRBJ1-5
cdr3_aa: CASISGVSSNQPQHF
cdr3_nt: TGTGCCAGCATAAGCGGGGTGTCTAGCAATCAGCCCCAGCATTTT

d_call: TRBD2
v_call: TRBV5-1
clone_size: few
j_call: TRBJ2-1
cdr3_aa: CASSHRGLAAYNEQFF
cdr3_nt: TGCGCCAGCAGTCACCGTGGACTAGCGGCTTACAATGAGCAGTTCTTC

d_call: .
v_call: TRBV30
clone_size: .
j_call: TRBJ1-4
cdr3_aa: CAWSVIRASVVGKKLFF
cdr3_nt: TGTGCCTGGAGTGTAATTCGAGCGTCCGTGGTCGGCAAAAAACTGTTTTTT

d_call: .
v_call: TRBV24-1
clone_size: few
j_call: TRBJ2-3
cdr3_aa: CATSDFWASTSTDTQYF
cdr3_nt: TGTGCCACCAGTGATTTCTGGGCATCTACTAGCACAGATACGCAGTATTTT

d_call: .
v_call: TRBV13
clone_size: .
j_call: TRBJ1-3
cdr3_aa: CASSPPLVEDSGNTIYF
cdr3_nt: TGTGCCAGCAGCCCTCCTCTGGTGGAGGACTCTGGAAACACCATATATTTT

d_call: .
v_call: TRBV9
clone_size: .
j_call: TRBJ1-2
cdr3_aa: CASSVGGAKGYTF
cdr3_nt: TGTGCCAGCAGCGTAGGGGGGGCTAAGGGCTACACCTTC

d_call: .
v_call: TRBV5-1
clone_size: .
j_call: TRBJ1-3
cdr3_aa: CASLYPICGNTIYF
cdr3_nt: TGCGCCAGCCTATACCCCATATGCGGAAACACCATATATTTT

d_call: TRBD2
v_call: TRBV24-1
clone_size: .
j_call: TRBJ2-3
cdr3_aa: CATSDPEAGGPDTQYF
cdr3_nt: TGTGCCACCAGTGATCCTGAAGCGGGGGGGCCCGATACGCAGTATTTT

d_call: .
v_call: TRBV19
clone_size: .
j_call: TRBJ2-6
cdr3_aa: CASSRGTPASGANVLTF
cdr3_nt: TGTGCCAGTAGTAGAGGGACGCCGGCCTCTGGGGCCAACGTCCTGACTTTC

d_call: TRBD1
v_call: TRBV7-9
clone_size: .
j_call: TRBJ1-4
cdr3_aa: CASSSRAGGNEKLFF
cdr3_nt: TGTGCCAGCAGCTCCAGGGCAGGGGGTAATGAAAAACTGTTTTTT

d_call: TRBD1
v_call: TRBV6-1
clone_size: .
j_call: TRBJ1-6
cdr3_aa: CASSGQGRVVNSPLHF
cdr3_nt: TGTGCCAGCAGTGGACAGGGGCGGGTAGTGAATTCACCCCTCCACTTT

d_call: .
v_call: TRBV2
clone_size: many
j_call: TRBJ2-7
cdr3_aa: CASRTQGRRAYEQYF
cdr3_nt: TGTGCCAGCAGAACACAGGGACGACGGGCCTACGAGCAGTACTTC

d_call: TRBD1
v_call: TRBV5-1
clone_size: .
j_call: TRBJ1-1
cdr3_aa: CASSSAQGFPDTEAFF
cdr3_nt: TGCGCCAGCAGCTCGGCACAGGGGTTCCCAGACACTGAAGCTTTCTTT